A single sample is the source of the 8 T cell receptor beta chains below, sequenced in a study of T cells expressing NK-cell markers. Reanalyzing the 5' RACE reads, TCRdb keeps one entry per CDR3 protein, without DNA. The table for this sample gives roughly 15,000 distinct CDR3 sequences. Sequenced: blood T cells: a sorted CD56 or NKG2C T cell subset, CD4+ or CD8+ T cells, or bulk PBMC T cells (not recorded which). These receptors originate from a man aged 18-75 years in good health.

The J gene is TRBJ1-1, the V gene TRBV4-2. CDR1 LGHNA and CDR2 YNFKEQ come from the germline V gene. This CDR3 is built from 15 residues. CDR3 sequence reads: CASSPASGVDTEAFF.

The chain recombines TRBV11-2 with TRBJ2-5; checking the TCRdb D call of TRBD2 is not possible without DNA. The length of the CDR3 is 19 residues. Per germline, CDR1 SGHAT and CDR2 FQNNGV. CDR3 amino acids: CASSPLKGFRLAGQETQYF.

The chain joins TRBV7-9 to TRBJ2-7; TCRdb selects TRBD1, and the lack of DNA leaves this call unchecked. CDR3 length: 13 residues. Germline V gene data show CDR1 as SEHNR and CDR2 as FQNEAQ (reference sequence). CDR3 sequence reads: CASRPFDRAEQYF.

The rearrangement uses TRBV4-2 and TRBJ2-2; TCRdb names TRBD1, which stays unverified in the absence of DNA. The CDR3 is 16 residues long. Per the germline V gene, CDR1 is LGHNA and CDR2 is YNFKEQ. CDR3 protein: CASSQEGGANTGELFF.

This chain connects TRBV7-9 to TRBJ1-4; TCRdb designates TRBD1, a call that cannot be tested without DNA. The CDR3 is 13 amino acids. Looked up from germline, CDR1 is SEHNR and CDR2 is FQNEAQ (reference sequence). This chain's CDR3 is CASSWASGEKLFF.

The rearrangement uses TRBV12-3 or TRBV12-4 and TRBJ2-3; TCRdb designates TRBD1, a call that cannot be tested without DNA. This CDR3 has 13 amino acids. The CDR3 protein is CASSLAIRGTQYF.

The CDR3 loop is CASSQTSGGRTDTQYF. The gene calls are TRBV7-2 and TRBJ2-3; the TRBD2 assignment by TCRdb is unverifiable without DNA. Germline-derived CDR1 and CDR2 are SGHTA and FQGNSA. The CDR3 is 16 amino acids.

The chain joins TRBV28 to TRBJ2-2; TCRdb selects TRBD1, and the lack of DNA leaves this call unchecked. The CDR3 loop spans 14 amino acids. Per the germline V gene, CDR1 is MDHEN and CDR2 is SYDVKM. CDR3 in amino acids: CASSLSGDIGELFF.